Listed below are T cell receptor beta chains from one sample, sequenced in a study of blood T cell repertoires in COVID-19. Sequencing used immunoSEQ multiplex PCR; TCRdb keeps in-frame clones, though not all of them. Seen here are 310,000 or so clones, about 90% observed once, and the top ten hold nearly 6.5%. Material for sequencing was peripheral blood. These receptor sequences come from a man between 18 and 35 years old who had recovered from COVID-19. CDR3s include the opening cysteine and the closing phenylalanine or tryptophan. Each record gives: V gene, J gene, clone size, D gene, CDR3 protein, CDR3 DNA. D genes are given only for firm matches. The size of a clone is reported for some rows only, either as once, few or many, or as a class for expanded clones.

>TRBV29-1|TRBJ2-7|-|-
CSVEEEEEGPYEQYF
TGCAGCGTTGAAGAAGAAGAGGAGGGCCCCTACGAGCAGTACTTC
>TRBV12-5|TRBJ1-1|-|-
CASAQGATEAFF
TGTGCTAGTGCTCAGGGTGCCACTGAAGCTTTCTTT
>TRBV5-4|TRBJ2-1|-|-
CASSLIDSSYNEQFF
TGTGCCAGCAGCTTGATTGATAGTTCCTACAATGAGCAGTTCTTC
>TRBV19|TRBJ1-5|-|-
CASTVEGSGNQPQHF
TGTGCCAGTACCGTCGAGGGAAGCGGCAATCAGCCCCAGCATTTT
>TRBV18|TRBJ2-2|-|TRBD2
CASSLGLAGGSPGELFF
TGTGCCAGCTCACTGGGACTAGCGGGAGGATCCCCCGGGGAGCTGTTTTTT
>TRBV10-2|TRBJ2-1|-|-
CASTSLGYNEQFF
TGCGCCAGCACTAGTCTAGGATACAATGAGCAGTTCTTC
>TRBV6-5|TRBJ2-7|once|-
CASSSQTYEQYF
TGTGCCAGCAGTTCGCAGACCTACGAGCAGTACTTC
>TRBV11-3|TRBJ2-3|once|TRBD2
CASSLRAGAGHTQYF
TGTGCCAGCAGCTTAAGGGCGGGAGCAGGTCATACGCAGTATTTT
>TRBV3-1/TRBV3-2|TRBJ2-3|once|-
CASSGPRGGIVDTQYF
TGTGCCAGCAGCGGCCCCCGCGGGGGCATTGTCGATACGCAGTATTTT
>TRBV15|TRBJ2-7|-|-
CATSRVPAGSSYEQYF
TGTGCCACCAGCAGAGTTCCCGCTGGGAGCTCCTACGAGCAGTACTTC
>TRBV9|TRBJ2-1|-|TRBD2
CASSFLGLAGPTNEQFF
TGTGCCAGCAGCTTTTTGGGACTAGCGGGACCCACCAATGAGCAGTTCTTC
>TRBV5-1|TRBJ2-3|-|TRBD1
CASSLEGTGTQGGSF
TGCGCCAGCAGCTTGGAAGGGACAGGGACCCAAGGTGGGTCTTTT
>TRBV9|TRBJ2-3|once|-
CASSPEGGAFTDTQYF
TGTGCCAGCAGCCCAGAGGGGGGGGCCTTCACAGATACGCAGTATTTT
>TRBV11-1|TRBJ2-1|-|-
CASSFSYNEQFF
TGTGCCAGCAGCTTTTCGTACAATGAGCAGTTCTTC
>TRBV29-1|TRBJ2-1|-|-
CSVPGSDEQFF
TGCAGCGTTCCGGGTTCCGATGAGCAGTTCTTC
>TRBV5-1|TRBJ2-1|-|-
CASSLVGGAPYNEQFF
TGCGCCAGCAGCTTGGTAGGGGGGGCCCCCTACAATGAGCAGTTCTTC
>TRBV7-9|TRBJ2-7|-|TRBD1
CASSLSTGGFSYEQYF
TGTGCCAGCAGCCTATCGACAGGGGGATTCTCCTACGAGCAGTACTTC
>TRBV27|TRBJ2-1|-|TRBD1
CASSSGTGAYNEQFF
TGTGCCAGCAGTTCCGGGACAGGGGCTTACAATGAGCAGTTCTTC
>TRBV4-1|TRBJ2-2|-|-
CASSHSANTGELFF
TGCGCCAGCAGCCACAGCGCGAACACCGGGGAGCTGTTTTTT
>TRBV27|TRBJ2-7|-|TRBD2
CASSRGGDEQYF
TGTGCCAGCAGCCGGGGGGGCGACGAGCAGTACTTC
>TRBV15|TRBJ1-1|-|-
CATSKTTTPTMGNTEAFF
TGTGCCACCAGCAAAACTACGACCCCCACGATGGGTAACACTGAAGCTTTCTTT
>TRBV30|TRBJ2-7|-|-
CSAGTDSYEQYF
TGTTCAGCCGGGACTGACTCCTACGAGCAGTACTTC
>TRBV19|TRBJ2-2|-|TRBD1
CASTRDSYNTGELFF
TGTGCCAGTACCCGGGACAGTTACAACACCGGGGAGCTGTTTTTT
>TRBV29-1|TRBJ2-7|-|-
CSVGGQTNTFEQYF
TGCAGCGTTGGAGGGCAAACGAATACCTTCGAGCAGTACTTC
>TRBV3-1/TRBV3-2|TRBJ1-1|-|TRBD1
CASSPNVGQGARNTEAFF
TGTGCCAGCAGCCCCAACGTAGGACAGGGGGCGCGTAACACTGAAGCTTTCTTT
>TRBV19|TRBJ1-1|-|-
CASSGIGGNTEAFF
TGTGCCAGTAGTGGGATAGGGGGGAACACTGAAGCTTTCTTT
>TRBV29-1|TRBJ2-7|once|TRBD2
CSVEGGFGVQGEQYF
TGCAGCGTTGAGGGGGGGTTCGGAGTGCAAGGGGAGCAGTACTTC
>TRBV5-6|TRBJ1-5|few|TRBD1
CASTRGLNQPQHF
TGTGCCAGCACCAGGGGGCTCAATCAGCCCCAGCATTTT
>TRBV7-3|TRBJ2-1|-|-
CASSLFRGTNAHNEQFF
TGTGCCAGCAGCTTATTCCGAGGAACAAACGCCCACAATGAGCAGTTCTTC
>TRBV10-3|TRBJ2-5|-|-
CAIGGAVQETQYF
TGTGCCATCGGGGGGGCGGTACAAGAGACCCAGTACTTC
>TRBV10-3|TRBJ1-1|few|-
CAISDLRHGLNTEAFF
TGTGCCATCAGTGATCTGCGGCACGGATTGAACACTGAAGCTTTCTTT
>TRBV30|TRBJ1-2|-|-
CAWSGQDHGYTF
TGTGCCTGGAGTGGGCAGGATCATGGCTACACCTTC
>TRBV6-5|TRBJ1-5|-|-
CASSYNRNQPQHF
TGTGCCAGCAGTTACAACAGAAATCAGCCCCAGCATTTT
>TRBV18|TRBJ1-1|-|-
CASSPPGVNTEAFF
TGTGCCAGCTCACCCCCAGGGGTGAACACTGAAGCTTTCTTT
>TRBV30|TRBJ2-2|few|-
CAWSRLGASNTGELFF
TGTGCCTGGAGCCGACTGGGGGCGTCGAACACCGGGGAGCTGTTTTTT
>TRBV7-9|TRBJ2-7|-|-
CASSGERVYEQYF
TGTGCCAGCTCAGGGGAGCGAGTCTACGAGCAGTACTTC
>TRBV28|TRBJ1-2|-|-
CASTLLGASNYGYTF
TGTGCCAGCACCCTTTTGGGGGCCAGTAACTATGGCTACACCTTC
>TRBV12-5|TRBJ2-1|-|TRBD1
CASGHGGQGSGEQFF
TGTGCTAGTGGTCACGGCGGACAGGGGAGTGGTGAGCAGTTCTTC
>TRBV6-5|TRBJ2-1|-|TRBD2
CASSYSRLAGAEQFF
TGTGCCAGCAGTTACTCGCGGCTAGCGGGAGCTGAGCAGTTCTTC
>TRBV4-3|TRBJ2-1|-|-
CASSPILSGDSYNEQFF
TGCGCCAGCAGCCCGATACTTTCAGGGGACTCCTACAATGAGCAGTTCTTC
>TRBV6-1|TRBJ2-5|-|-
CASSELAIRSGRGQETQYF
TGTGCCAGCAGTGAACTGGCTATCCGGAGTGGGAGGGGGCAAGAGACCCAGTACTTC
>TRBV19|TRBJ2-7|-|TRBD1
CASSPRTGMYEQYF
TGTGCCAGTAGTCCGCGGACAGGGATGTACGAGCAGTACTTC
>TRBV20-1|TRBJ1-2|-|-
CSASQVDGYTF
TGCAGTGCTTCACAGGTCGATGGCTACACCTTC
>TRBV7-2|TRBJ2-7|-|-
CASSLTSGTPYEQYF
TGTGCCAGCAGCTTGACCTCCGGGACACCTTACGAGCAGTACTTC
>TRBV6-5|TRBJ1-2|-|-
CASTRQDFYGYTF
TGTGCCAGCACTCGACAGGATTTCTATGGCTACACCTTC
>TRBV7-9|TRBJ1-2|-|TRBD1
CAGVDRTGYYGYTF
TGTGCCGGTGTAGATCGGACAGGGTACTATGGCTACACCTTC
>TRBV13|TRBJ2-1|-|TRBD2
CASSLGLAGIIGEQFF
TGTGCCAGCAGTTTAGGACTAGCGGGAATAATAGGTGAGCAGTTCTTC
>TRBV7-2|TRBJ2-7|-|-
CASSLAGSSYEQYF
TGTGCCAGCAGCTTAGCCGGGAGCTCCTACGAGCAGTACTTC
>TRBV13|TRBJ2-7|-|TRBD1
CASSSGQGVGEQYF
TGTGCCAGCAGCTCGGGACAGGGAGTGGGCGAGCAGTACTTC
>TRBV11-2|TRBJ2-7|-|TRBD2
CASTLGGGSREQYF
TGTGCCAGCACCCTTGGGGGGGGGTCACGCGAGCAGTACTTC
>TRBV4-3|TRBJ1-1|-|-
CASSQDSGNTEAFF
TGCGCCAGCAGCCAAGATAGTGGGAACACTGAAGCTTTCTTT
>TRBV20-1|TRBJ1-2|-|-
CSARDIDGYTF
TGCAGTGCTAGAGATATAGATGGCTACACCTTC
>TRBV4-1|TRBJ1-3|-|-
CASSQARGSGNTIYF
TGCGCCAGCAGCCAGGCCAGGGGTTCTGGAAACACCATATATTTT
>TRBV4-1|TRBJ2-1|-|-
CASSQATSSNEQFF
TGCGCCAGCAGCCAAGCTACTAGCTCGAATGAGCAGTTCTTC
>TRBV6-5|TRBJ2-1|-|TRBD2
CASSPTSGLNEQFF
TGTGCCAGCAGTCCCACTAGCGGGCTCAATGAGCAGTTCTTC
>TRBV12-3/TRBV12-4|TRBJ2-7|-|-
CASSLIGVYEQYF
TGTGCCAGCAGTTTAATCGGTGTTTACGAGCAGTACTTC
>TRBV6-6|TRBJ2-1|-|TRBD1
CASSTGTGYYNEQFF
TGTGCCAGCAGCACCGGGACAGGCTACTACAATGAGCAGTTCTTC
>TRBV5-1|TRBJ2-7|-|-
CASSSGVHSYEQYF
TGCGCCAGCAGCTCCGGGGTTCATTCCTACGAGCAGTACTTC